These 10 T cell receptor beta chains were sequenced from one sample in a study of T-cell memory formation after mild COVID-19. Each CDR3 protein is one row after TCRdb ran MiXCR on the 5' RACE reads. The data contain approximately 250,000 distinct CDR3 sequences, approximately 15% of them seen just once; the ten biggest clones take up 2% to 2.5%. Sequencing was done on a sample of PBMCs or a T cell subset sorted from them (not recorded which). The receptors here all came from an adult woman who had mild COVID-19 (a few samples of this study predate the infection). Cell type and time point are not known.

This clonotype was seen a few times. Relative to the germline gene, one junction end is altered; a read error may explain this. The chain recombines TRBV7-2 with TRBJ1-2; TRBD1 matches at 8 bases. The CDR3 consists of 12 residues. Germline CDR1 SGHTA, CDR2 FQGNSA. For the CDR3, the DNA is TGTGCCAGCAGTCAGGACAGGGCACCGAAAACTTTC. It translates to CASSQDRAPKTF.

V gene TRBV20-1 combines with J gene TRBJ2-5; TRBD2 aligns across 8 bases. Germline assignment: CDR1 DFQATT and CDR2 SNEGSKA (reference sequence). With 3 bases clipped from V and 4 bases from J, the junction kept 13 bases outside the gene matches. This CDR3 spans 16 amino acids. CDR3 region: CSARNPRGGLVETQYF. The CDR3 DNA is TGCAGTGCTAGGAACCCCCGGGGGGGCCTCGTAGAGACCCAGTACTTC.

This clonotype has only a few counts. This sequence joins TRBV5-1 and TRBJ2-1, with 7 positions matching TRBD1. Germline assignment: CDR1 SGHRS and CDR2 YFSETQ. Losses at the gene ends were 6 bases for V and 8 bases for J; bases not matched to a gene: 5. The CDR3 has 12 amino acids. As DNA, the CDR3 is TGCGCCAGCACCCGAGGGGGCGATGAGCAGTTCTTC. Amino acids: CASTRGGDEQFF.

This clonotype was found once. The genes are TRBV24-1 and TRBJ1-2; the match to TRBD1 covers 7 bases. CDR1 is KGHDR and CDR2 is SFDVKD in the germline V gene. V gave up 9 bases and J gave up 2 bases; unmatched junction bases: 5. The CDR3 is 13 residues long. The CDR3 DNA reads TGTGCCACCCAGACAGGGTCGAACTATGGCTACACCTTC. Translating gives CATQTGSNYGYTF.

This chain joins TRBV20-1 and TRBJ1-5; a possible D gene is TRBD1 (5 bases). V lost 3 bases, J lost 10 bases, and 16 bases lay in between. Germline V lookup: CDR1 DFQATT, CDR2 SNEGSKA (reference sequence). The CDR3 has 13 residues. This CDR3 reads CSASEGLSSPQHF. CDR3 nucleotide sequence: TGCAGTGCTAGCGAGGGGTTATCATCTCCCCAGCATTTT.

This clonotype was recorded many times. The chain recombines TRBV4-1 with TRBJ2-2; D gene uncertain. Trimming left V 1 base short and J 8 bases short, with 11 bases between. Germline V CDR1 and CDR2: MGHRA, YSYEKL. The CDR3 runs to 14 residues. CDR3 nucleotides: TGCGCCAGCAGCCAAGTAGTATCCCGGGGGGAGCTGTTTTTT. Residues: CASSQVVSRGELFF.

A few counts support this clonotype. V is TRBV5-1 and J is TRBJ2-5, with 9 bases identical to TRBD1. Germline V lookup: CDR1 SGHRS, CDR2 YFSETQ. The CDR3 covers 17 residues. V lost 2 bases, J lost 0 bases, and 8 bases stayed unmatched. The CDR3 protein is CASSLRGDRAYQETQYF. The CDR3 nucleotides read TGCGCCAGCAGCTTAAGAGGGGACAGGGCTTACCAAGAGACCCAGTACTTC.

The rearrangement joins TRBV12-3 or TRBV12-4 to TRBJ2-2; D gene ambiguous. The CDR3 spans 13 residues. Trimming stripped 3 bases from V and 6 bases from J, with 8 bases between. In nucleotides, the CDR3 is TGTGCCAGCAGTTTCGTAGTGGCCGGGGAGCTGTTTTTT. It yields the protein CASSFVVAGELFF.

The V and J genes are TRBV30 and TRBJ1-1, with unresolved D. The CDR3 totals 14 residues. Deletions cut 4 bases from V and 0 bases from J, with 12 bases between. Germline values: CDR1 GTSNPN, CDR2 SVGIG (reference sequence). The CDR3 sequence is CAWIDGRMNTEAFF. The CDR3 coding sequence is TGTGCCTGGATCGACGGTAGAATGAACACTGAAGCTTTCTTT.

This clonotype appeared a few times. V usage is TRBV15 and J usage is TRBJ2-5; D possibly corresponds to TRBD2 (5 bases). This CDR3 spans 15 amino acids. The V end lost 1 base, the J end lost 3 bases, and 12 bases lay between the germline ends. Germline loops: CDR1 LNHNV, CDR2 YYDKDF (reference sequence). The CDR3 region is CATSRGGAGKETQYF. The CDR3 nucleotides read TGTGCCACCAGCAGAGGGGGAGCAGGAAAAGAGACCCAGTACTTC.